The rows below give T cell receptor beta chains drawn from one sample of a study of beta chain features in type 1 diabetes. The data were produced by immunoSEQ multiplex PCR, yet TCRdb's version contains in-frame clones alone and is incomplete. The sample has around 250,000 clones, more than 11% seen once. The specimen sequenced was naive CD4+ T cells from blood. These TCRs come from a man aged 30 to 39 with type 1 diabetes. CDR3s include the opening cysteine and the closing phenylalanine or tryptophan. Fields, in order: J gene, clone size, V gene, D gene, CDR3 protein, CDR3 DNA. A D gene is named only where the DNA matches it firmly. Clone sizes are given selectively: once, few, many, or a class where the clone is expanded.

J gene: TRBJ2-5; clone size: -; V gene: TRBV2; D gene: TRBD2; CDR3 protein: CASSPSGVPETQYF; CDR3 DNA: TGTGCCAGCAGTCCAAGCGGGGTCCCAGAGACCCAGTACTTC
J gene: TRBJ1-2; clone size: -; V gene: TRBV7-8; D gene: TRBD1; CDR3 protein: CASSLGISGGNHYGYTF; CDR3 DNA: TGTGCCAGCAGCTTAGGAATCTCAGGGGGCAATCACTATGGCTACACCTTC
J gene: TRBJ2-7; clone size: -; V gene: TRBV5-1; D gene: TRBD1; CDR3 protein: CASSIARDRVTYEQYF; CDR3 DNA: TGCGCCAGCAGCATAGCCCGGGACAGGGTCACCTACGAGCAGTACTTC
J gene: TRBJ1-1; clone size: few; V gene: TRBV30; D gene: -; CDR3 protein: CAWSVREVAEAFF; CDR3 DNA: TGTGCCTGGAGTGTTCGCGAGGTGGCTGAAGCTTTCTTT
J gene: TRBJ2-3; clone size: -; V gene: TRBV29-1; D gene: -; CDR3 protein: CSVALNTASTDTQYF; CDR3 DNA: TGCAGCGTTGCTCTGAATACTGCTAGCACAGATACGCAGTATTTT
J gene: TRBJ1-5; clone size: few; V gene: TRBV7-2; D gene: TRBD1; CDR3 protein: CASSLETGPSNQPQHF; CDR3 DNA: TGTGCCAGCAGCTTAGAGACAGGGCCGAGCAATCAGCCCCAGCATTTT
J gene: TRBJ2-1; clone size: few; V gene: TRBV11-2; D gene: -; CDR3 protein: CASTTGGAGSYNEQFF; CDR3 DNA: TGTGCCAGCACCACCGGCGGGGCGGGATCCTACAATGAGCAGTTCTTC
J gene: TRBJ1-1; clone size: -; V gene: TRBV21-1; D gene: -; CDR3 protein: CASRRHNLHTEAFF; CDR3 DNA: TGTGCCAGCAGGAGACACAATCTGCACACTGAAGCTTTCTTT
J gene: TRBJ2-3; clone size: -; V gene: TRBV18; D gene: -; CDR3 protein: CASSPPWGVSTDTQYF; CDR3 DNA: TGTGCCAGCTCACCACCGTGGGGGGTTAGCACAGATACGCAGTATTTT
J gene: TRBJ2-3; clone size: -; V gene: TRBV15; D gene: -; CDR3 protein: CATSRDRGARNTDTQYF; CDR3 DNA: TGTGCCACCAGCAGAGATCGCGGGGCTAGGAACACAGATACGCAGTATTTT
J gene: TRBJ2-5; clone size: few; V gene: TRBV5-5; D gene: TRBD2; CDR3 protein: CASSWGGQETQYF; CDR3 DNA: TGTGCCAGCAGCTGGGGGGGCCAAGAGACCCAGTACTTC
J gene: TRBJ1-4; clone size: -; V gene: TRBV5-4; D gene: -; CDR3 protein: CASSLGGQVDEKLFF; CDR3 DNA: TGTGCCAGCAGCTTGGGGGGGCAGGTGGATGAAAAACTGTTTTTT
J gene: TRBJ2-2; clone size: -; V gene: TRBV4-1; D gene: -; CDR3 protein: CASRRGQTGELFF; CDR3 DNA: TGCGCCAGCAGAAGGGGCCAGACCGGGGAGCTGTTTTTT
J gene: TRBJ2-3; clone size: few; V gene: TRBV5-1; D gene: TRBD2; CDR3 protein: CASGNGGATDTQYF; CDR3 DNA: TGCGCCAGCGGGAACGGGGGGGCCACAGATACGCAGTATTTT
J gene: TRBJ1-2; clone size: few; V gene: TRBV29-1; D gene: TRBD1; CDR3 protein: CSVDRGRFYGYTF; CDR3 DNA: TGCAGCGTAGACAGGGGGCGCTTCTATGGCTACACCTTC
J gene: TRBJ1-2; clone size: few; V gene: TRBV5-6; D gene: -; CDR3 protein: CASSHQQNLHYF; CDR3 DNA: TGTGCCAGCAGCCATCAACAGAACCTACATTACTTC
J gene: TRBJ1-2; clone size: -; V gene: TRBV5-4; D gene: -; CDR3 protein: CASSYDRNYGYTF; CDR3 DNA: TGTGCCAGCAGCTACGACAGAAACTATGGCTACACCTTC
J gene: TRBJ2-1; clone size: few; V gene: TRBV5-6; D gene: TRBD2; CDR3 protein: CASSSWGKSGRGNNEQFF; CDR3 DNA: TGTGCCAGCAGCTCTTGGGGCAAGAGCGGGAGGGGAAACAATGAGCAGTTCTTC
J gene: TRBJ1-2; clone size: -; V gene: TRBV5-4; D gene: TRBD1; CDR3 protein: CASSPKDRADGYTF; CDR3 DNA: TGTGCCAGCAGCCCGAAGGACAGGGCCGATGGCTACACCTTC
J gene: TRBJ2-1; clone size: -; V gene: TRBV7-9; D gene: TRBD2; CDR3 protein: CASSTGTSRSKDEQFF; CDR3 DNA: TGTGCCAGCAGCACAGGGACTAGCAGATCGAAGGATGAGCAGTTCTTC
J gene: TRBJ2-6; clone size: few; V gene: TRBV7-2; D gene: -; CDR3 protein: CASSPGMSGANVLTF; CDR3 DNA: TGTGCCAGCAGCCCAGGGATGTCTGGGGCCAACGTCCTGACTTTC
J gene: TRBJ2-1; clone size: -; V gene: TRBV29-1; D gene: TRBD2; CDR3 protein: CSVGLAGGRGEQFF; CDR3 DNA: TGCAGCGTTGGGCTAGCGGGGGGGCGGGGTGAGCAGTTCTTC
J gene: TRBJ1-5; clone size: few; V gene: TRBV30; D gene: -; CDR3 protein: CAWSGGADQPQHF; CDR3 DNA: TGTGCCTGGAGTGGGGGCGCGGATCAGCCCCAGCATTTT